The rows below give T cell receptor beta chains drawn from one sample of a study of T cell responses to AZD1222 COVID-19 vaccine. Generated by immunoSEQ multiplex PCR, the TCRdb table keeps only in-frame clones and is missing some. The sample consists of about 130,000 clones, 87% of them appearing once. Sample: peripheral blood, taken on day 0 of AZD1222 vaccination. The origin of the receptors is an adult in good health. CDR3s leave out the opening cysteine and the closing phenylalanine or tryptophan. Each record gives: D gene, V gene, CDR3 protein. The D gene is left open where the match is weak.

d_call: TRBD2
v_call: TRBV27
cdr3_aa: ASRNLAGDSTDTQY

d_call: TRBD1
v_call: TRBV27
cdr3_aa: ASSLSPGTGRNEQY

d_call: TRBD1
v_call: TRBV19
cdr3_aa: ASRMSPGQASYNSPLH

d_call: TRBD1
v_call: TRBV7-9
cdr3_aa: ASSPQGVTEAF

d_call: -
v_call: TRBV6-2/TRBV6-3
cdr3_aa: ASSLDHPPRFYGYT

d_call: -
v_call: TRBV7-9
cdr3_aa: ASSLSGRTEYNEQF

d_call: -
v_call: TRBV27
cdr3_aa: ASSLSAGTATYEQY

d_call: TRBD1
v_call: TRBV23-1
cdr3_aa: ASSQSSTGRVPYGYT

d_call: -
v_call: TRBV10-3
cdr3_aa: AISESTGRTYEQY

d_call: -
v_call: TRBV2
cdr3_aa: ASTEVGELF

d_call: TRBD2
v_call: TRBV27
cdr3_aa: ASSWTSGNTGELF

d_call: -
v_call: TRBV5-6
cdr3_aa: ASIELHRDGSEQY

d_call: -
v_call: TRBV7-2
cdr3_aa: ASSRGRVSNEQF

d_call: -
v_call: TRBV12-3/TRBV12-4
cdr3_aa: ATRFSVNEKLF

d_call: -
v_call: TRBV9
cdr3_aa: ASSVGGGAYNEQF

d_call: TRBD1
v_call: TRBV6-1
cdr3_aa: ASSDRGHYGYT

d_call: TRBD2
v_call: TRBV3-1/TRBV3-2
cdr3_aa: ASSHERTSGYNEQF

d_call: TRBD1
v_call: TRBV28
cdr3_aa: ASKTGLTEAF

d_call: -
v_call: TRBV5-1
cdr3_aa: ASDRGGGATDTQY

d_call: TRBD1
v_call: TRBV27
cdr3_aa: ASSPGTGYEQY

d_call: -
v_call: TRBV14
cdr3_aa: ASSQDGTQFRIQY

d_call: -
v_call: TRBV7-9
cdr3_aa: ASSLQGGADTGELF

d_call: -
v_call: TRBV5-1
cdr3_aa: ASSLAARPQGPSEQY

d_call: -
v_call: TRBV5-1
cdr3_aa: ASSLVVDSEKLF

d_call: -
v_call: TRBV7-2
cdr3_aa: ASSLAGDFSLF

d_call: TRBD2
v_call: TRBV3-1/TRBV3-2
cdr3_aa: ASSLSGTRLNEQF

d_call: -
v_call: TRBV2
cdr3_aa: ASRDRGSYNSPLH

d_call: -
v_call: TRBV28
cdr3_aa: ASSPHYPGSEQY

d_call: -
v_call: TRBV18
cdr3_aa: ASSPGFYEKLF

d_call: -
v_call: TRBV12-3/TRBV12-4
cdr3_aa: ASRRPRNTQY

d_call: TRBD1
v_call: TRBV6-6
cdr3_aa: ASSTTRQGSGEQY

d_call: TRBD1
v_call: TRBV6-4
cdr3_aa: ASSAYPTGGTEAF

d_call: -
v_call: TRBV15
cdr3_aa: ATSRVGNLPYNEQF